This paragraph reports one T cell receptor (beta chain). What it binds is unknown. This entry is derived from a study of cytomegalovirus exposure and HLA in healthy donors. Study information: About 85 million unique TCRs from HLA-typed donors were held in an early release of data. Points from the study as a whole: A later analysis showed HLA-associated TCR beta chains outstripping equally common others in clonal expansion. The HLA-A and HLA-B alleles of most subjects were reportedly predicted accurately from TCR beta sequences. Listed as cytomegalovirus-associated were 170 or so TCR beta chains.

The PCR made use of 60 Vbeta and 13 Jbeta primers. Profiling relied on immunoSEQ multiplex PCR, and the TCRdb table lists in-frame clones only, not all of them. The data contain roughly 180,000 clones, approximately 82% of them singletons. CDR1 is LGHNA, CDR2 YNFKEQ, per germline. The CDR3 sequence is 16 residues long. V was pared by 0 bases and J by 2 bases, with 13 bases between. This TCR derives from a girl aged 2 to 10 in good health and CMV-seropositive. The chain combines TRBV4-2 with TRBJ2-5; maybe TRBD2 (5 bases). The sequenced sample consisted of PBMCs. The CDR3: CASSQDSPAAQETQYF. CDR3 DNA sequence: TGTGCCAGCAGCCAAGATTCCCCAGCGGCTCAAGAGACCCAGTACTTC.